The entry below gives a single T cell receptor (beta chain) sequence along with its context. The data were taken from a study of shared clonotypes between healthy human individuals. Overall study: Two women and a few men aged 18 to 49 served as donors. CD4 naive and CD4 memory each took three plates per donor, while CD8 naive took two and CD8 memory one.

The study drew all its donors from Caucasian adults living in Nashville, Tennessee. Between the trimmed V and J ends, which lost 2 bases and 6 bases, there was a span of 11 bases. This CDR3 spans 14 amino acids. CDR1 is KGHSH and CDR2 is LQKENI in the germline V gene. Only in-frame clones appear in the TCRdb table, and some are missing; sequencing was by immunoSEQ multiplex PCR. This table holds millions of clones, around 95% found once. The sequenced material came from naive CD4+ T cells sorted from blood. Subset meaning: CD45RA+ positively selected. The source of this sequence is a man between 18 and 35 years old in good health. The gene calls are TRBV18 and TRBJ2-4, with D perhaps matching TRBD2 (6 bases). DNA for the CDR3: TGTGCCAGCTCACCAGACGGGAGCATAAACATTCAGTACTTC. This encodes CASSPDGSINIQYF.